This T cell receptor beta chain originates from a study of regulatory T cells in long-lasting Graves disease. Across the study: Antithyroid drugs had been given to newly diagnosed Graves' patients for under 3 months.

This clonotype was seen repeatedly, ten times or more. Construction of TCR beta libraries relied on iRepertoire HTBI primers and on Arm-PCR targeting CDR3 regions. Via MiXCR, TCRdb re-called the multiplex PCR reads, giving one row per CDR3 protein. This repertoire shows hundreds of thousands of distinct CDR3 sequences, roughly 15% found once; its top ten account for about 17%. Time point meaning: newly diagnosed GD, antithyroid drugs for less than 3 months. After RNA was extracted from PBMCs, the TCR library was made from it. This same sample was also taken into another study, of T cells in Graves' hyperthyroidism and ophthalmopathy.

Specimen: peripheral blood mononuclear cells (PBMCs), collected at new diagnosis, from a patient treated with antithyroid drugs. This clonotype was sampled from a woman aged 30 to 39 with Graves disease.

CDR3: CASRRYQGAYSNQPQHF. In DNA, the CDR3 is TGTGCCAGCAGAAGATATCAGGGGGCTTATAGCAATCAGCCCCAGCATTTT. The genes are TRBV12-3 or TRBV12-4 and TRBJ1-5, with 8 bases lining up with TRBD1. CDR3 length: 17 residues. The junction had 10 bases not matched to a gene; V was cut back by 6 bases and J by 0 bases.